This entry describes one T cell receptor beta chain. These data are taken from a study of blood T cell repertoires in COVID-19. Study details: COVID-19 samples, acute and convalescent, were from the United States, Italy and Spain. PBMCs, B-cell-depleted T cells, or T cells provided the cDNA or gDNA that made up the material.

This table comes from immunoSEQ multiplex PCR, and its TCRdb copy is limited to in-frame clones, with some not included. The table shows around 71,000 clones, with approximately 83% occurring only once. Per germline, CDR1 LGHDT and CDR2 YNNKEL (reference sequence). The J segment lost 5 bases and the V segment lost 4 bases, leaving 7 bases of the junction unmatched. This CDR3 is built from 14 residues. The sample taken for sequencing was peripheral blood. The J gene is TRBJ2-7, the V gene TRBV3-1 (or the pseudogene TRBV3-2); 8 bases are shared with TRBD1. The TCR sequence derives from a man in his sixties or seventies with acute or convalescent COVID-19. The DNA for the CDR3 is TGTGCCAGCAGCCGAAGGACAGGGATCAACGAGCAGTACTTC. Residues: CASSRRTGINEQYF.